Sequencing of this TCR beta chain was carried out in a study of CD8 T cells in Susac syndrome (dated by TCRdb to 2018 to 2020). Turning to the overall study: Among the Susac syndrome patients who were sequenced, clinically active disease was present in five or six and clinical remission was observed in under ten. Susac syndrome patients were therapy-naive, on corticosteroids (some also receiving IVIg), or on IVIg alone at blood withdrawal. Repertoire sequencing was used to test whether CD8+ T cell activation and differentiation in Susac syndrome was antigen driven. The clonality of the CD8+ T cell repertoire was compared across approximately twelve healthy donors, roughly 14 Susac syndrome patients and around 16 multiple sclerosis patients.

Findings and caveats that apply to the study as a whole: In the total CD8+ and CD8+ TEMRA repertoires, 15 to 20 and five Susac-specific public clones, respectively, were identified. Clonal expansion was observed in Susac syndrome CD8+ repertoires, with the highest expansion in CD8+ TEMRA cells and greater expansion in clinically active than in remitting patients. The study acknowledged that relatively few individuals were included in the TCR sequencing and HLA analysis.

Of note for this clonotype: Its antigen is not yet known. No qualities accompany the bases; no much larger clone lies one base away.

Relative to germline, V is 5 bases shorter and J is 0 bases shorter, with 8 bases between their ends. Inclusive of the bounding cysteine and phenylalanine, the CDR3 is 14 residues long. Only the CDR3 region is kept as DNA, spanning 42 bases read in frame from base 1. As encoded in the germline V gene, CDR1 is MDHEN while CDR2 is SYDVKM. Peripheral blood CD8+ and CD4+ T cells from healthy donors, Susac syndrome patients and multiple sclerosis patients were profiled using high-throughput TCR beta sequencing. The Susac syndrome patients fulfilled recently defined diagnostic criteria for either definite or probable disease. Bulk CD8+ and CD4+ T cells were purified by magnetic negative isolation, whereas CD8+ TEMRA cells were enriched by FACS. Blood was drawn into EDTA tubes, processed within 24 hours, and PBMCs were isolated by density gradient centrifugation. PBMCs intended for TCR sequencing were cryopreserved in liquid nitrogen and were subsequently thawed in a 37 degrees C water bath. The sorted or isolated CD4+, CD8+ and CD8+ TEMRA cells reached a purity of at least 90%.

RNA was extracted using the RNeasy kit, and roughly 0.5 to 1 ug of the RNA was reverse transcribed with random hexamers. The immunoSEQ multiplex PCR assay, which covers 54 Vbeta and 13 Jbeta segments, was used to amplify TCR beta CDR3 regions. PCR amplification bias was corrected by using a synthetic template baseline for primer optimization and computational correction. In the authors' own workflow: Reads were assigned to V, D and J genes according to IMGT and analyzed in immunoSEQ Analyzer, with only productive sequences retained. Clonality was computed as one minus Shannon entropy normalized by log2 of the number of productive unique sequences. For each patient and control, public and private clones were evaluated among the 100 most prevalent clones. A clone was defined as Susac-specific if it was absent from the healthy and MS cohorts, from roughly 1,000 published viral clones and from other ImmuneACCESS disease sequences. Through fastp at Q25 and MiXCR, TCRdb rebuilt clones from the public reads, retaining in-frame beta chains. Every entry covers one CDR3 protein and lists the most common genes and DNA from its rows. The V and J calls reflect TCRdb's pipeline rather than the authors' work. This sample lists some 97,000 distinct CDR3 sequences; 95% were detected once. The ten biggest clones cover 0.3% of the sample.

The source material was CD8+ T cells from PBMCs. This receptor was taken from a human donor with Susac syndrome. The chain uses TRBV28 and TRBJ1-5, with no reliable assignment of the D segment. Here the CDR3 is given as CASSVQHSNQPQHF. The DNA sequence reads TGTGCCAGCAGTGTGCAGCATAGCAATCAGCCCCAGCATTTT.